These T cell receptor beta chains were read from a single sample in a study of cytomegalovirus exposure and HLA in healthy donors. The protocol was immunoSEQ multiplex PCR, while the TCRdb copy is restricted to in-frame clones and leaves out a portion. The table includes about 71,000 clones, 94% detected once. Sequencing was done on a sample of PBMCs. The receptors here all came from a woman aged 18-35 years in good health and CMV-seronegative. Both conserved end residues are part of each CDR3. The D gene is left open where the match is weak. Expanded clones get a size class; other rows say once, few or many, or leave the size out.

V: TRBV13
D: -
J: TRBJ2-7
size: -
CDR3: CASSPSLSNYEQYF
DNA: TGTGCCAGCAGCCCAAGTCTAAGTAACTACGAGCAGTACTTC

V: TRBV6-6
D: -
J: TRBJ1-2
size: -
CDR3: CASSSTHENYGYTF
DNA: TGTGCCAGCAGTTCTACCCACGAAAACTATGGCTACACCTTC

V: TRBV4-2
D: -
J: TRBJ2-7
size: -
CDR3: CASSQEALGLASSYEQYF
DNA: TGTGCCAGCAGCCAAGAAGCATTAGGGCTAGCGAGCTCCTACGAGCAGTACTTC

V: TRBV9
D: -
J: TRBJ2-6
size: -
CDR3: CASSVEIVAGANVLTF
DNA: TGTGCCAGCAGCGTAGAAATCGTCGCTGGGGCCAACGTCCTGACTTTC

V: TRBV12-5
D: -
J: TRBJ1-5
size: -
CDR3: CASGLALTGTGNQPQHF
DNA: TGTGCTAGTGGTTTGGCCCTCACAGGGACGGGCAATCAGCCCCAGCATTTT

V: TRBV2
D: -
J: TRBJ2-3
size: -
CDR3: CASSGEDRTDTQYF
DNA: TGTGCCAGCAGTGGGGAGGACCGCACAGATACGCAGTATTTT

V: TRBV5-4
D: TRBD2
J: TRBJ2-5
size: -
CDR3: CASSLDGRQETQYF
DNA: TGTGCCAGCAGCTTGGACGGGAGGCAGGAGACCCAGTACTTC

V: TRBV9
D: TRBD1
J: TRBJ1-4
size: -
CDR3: CASSVAGTGDEKLFF
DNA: TGTGCCAGCAGCGTAGCCGGGACAGGAGATGAAAAACTGTTTTTT

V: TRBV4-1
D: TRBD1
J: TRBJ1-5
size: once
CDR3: CASSPRAGAGQGSLDQPQHF
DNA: TGCGCCAGCAGCCCCAGGGCAGGGGCCGGACAGGGTTCGTTGGATCAGCCCCAGCATTTT

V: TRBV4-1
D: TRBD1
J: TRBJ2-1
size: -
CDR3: CASSQEDRVYNEQFF
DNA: TGCGCCAGCAGCCAAGAGGACAGGGTTTACAATGAGCAGTTCTTC

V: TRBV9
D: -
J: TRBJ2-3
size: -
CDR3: CASTPYALDTDTQYF
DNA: TGTGCCAGCACCCCCTACGCTCTCGACACAGATACGCAGTATTTT

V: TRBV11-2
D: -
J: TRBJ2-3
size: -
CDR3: CASSLRADTQYF
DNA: TGTGCCAGCAGCTTGAGAGCAGATACGCAGTATTTT

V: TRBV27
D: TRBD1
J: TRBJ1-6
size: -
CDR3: CASSMTGFYNSPLHF
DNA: TGTGCCAGCAGTATGACAGGGTTCTATAATTCACCCCTCCACTTT

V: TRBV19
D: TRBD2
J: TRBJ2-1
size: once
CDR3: CASRGLAGGLSSYNEQFF
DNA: TGTGCCAGTAGGGGACTAGCGGGGGGCCTTAGCTCCTACAATGAGCAGTTCTTC

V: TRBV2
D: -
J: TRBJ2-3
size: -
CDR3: CASSDLGLLPPDTQYF
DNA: TGTGCCAGCAGCGACTTGGGACTCCTACCCCCCGATACGCAGTATTTT

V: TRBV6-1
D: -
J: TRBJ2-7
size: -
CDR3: CASSEEERGGSYEQYF
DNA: TGTGCCAGCAGTGAAGAGGAAAGGGGAGGCTCCTACGAGCAGTACTTC

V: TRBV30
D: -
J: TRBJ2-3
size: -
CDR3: CAWSLGGRSTDTQYF
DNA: TGTGCCTGGAGTCTTGGAGGACGATCCACAGATACGCAGTATTTT

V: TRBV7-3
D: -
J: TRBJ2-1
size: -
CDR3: CASSLSAGHNEQFF
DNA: TGTGCCAGCAGCTTAAGCGCAGGGCACAATGAGCAGTTCTTC

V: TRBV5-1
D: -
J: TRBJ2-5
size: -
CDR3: CASSQTVGRETQYF
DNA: TGCGCCAGCAGCCAGACCGTGGGCCGGGAGACCCAGTACTTC

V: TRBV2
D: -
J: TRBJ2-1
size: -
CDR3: CASRPGASDEQFF
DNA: TGTGCCAGCAGACCTGGGGCTAGCGATGAGCAGTTCTTC

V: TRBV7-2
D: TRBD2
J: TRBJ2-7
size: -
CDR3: CASSIGLAGIEQYF
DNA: TGTGCCAGCAGCATTGGACTAGCGGGGATCGAGCAGTACTTC

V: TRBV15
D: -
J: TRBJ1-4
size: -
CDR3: CATSRDAQGDEKLFF
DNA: TGTGCCACCAGCAGAGATGCACAGGGTGACGAAAAACTGTTTTTT

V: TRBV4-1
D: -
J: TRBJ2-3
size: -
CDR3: CASSRSGGTDTQYF
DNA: TGCGCCAGCAGCAGATCCGGGGGCACAGATACGCAGTATTTT

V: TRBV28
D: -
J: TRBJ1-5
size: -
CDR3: CASSLSQDNQPQHF
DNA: TGTGCCAGCAGTTTATCACAGGACAATCAGCCCCAGCATTTT

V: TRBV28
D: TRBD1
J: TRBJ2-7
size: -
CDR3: CASSPGGASYEQYF
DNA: TGTGCCAGCAGTCCAGGGGGCGCCTCCTACGAGCAGTACTTC

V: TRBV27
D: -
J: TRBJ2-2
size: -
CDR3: CASSSTELNTGELFF
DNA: TGTGCCAGCAGCTCGACGGAGCTCAACACCGGGGAGCTGTTTTTT

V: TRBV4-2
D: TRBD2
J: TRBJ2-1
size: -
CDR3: CASSQDLAGAEQFF
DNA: TGTGCCAGCAGCCAAGATTTAGCGGGAGCTGAGCAGTTCTTC

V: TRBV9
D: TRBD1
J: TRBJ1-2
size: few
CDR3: CASSTGTGANYGYTF
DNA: TGTGCCAGCAGCACAGGGACAGGGGCTAACTATGGCTACACCTTC

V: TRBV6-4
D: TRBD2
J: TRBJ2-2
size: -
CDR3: CASSDSGGRGAGELFF
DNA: TGTGCCAGCAGTGATTCTGGCGGGAGAGGGGCCGGGGAGCTGTTTTTT